These 24 T cell receptor beta chains were all obtained from the same sample, sequenced in a study of radiation and T cells in renal cell carcinoma. Time point described: blood 2 weeks post-SBRT. Treatment in this sample: 15 Gy SBRT to primary tumor, nephrectomy 4 weeks later. Profiling relied on immunoSEQ multiplex PCR, and the TCRdb table lists in-frame clones only, not all of them. The sample carries some 130,000 clones, 88% recorded once. Here the sequenced sample was blood, taken from a patient whose treatment included radiotherapy and nephrectomy. The receptor source for this set is an older woman with renal cell carcinoma.

The chain uses TRBV7-2 and TRBJ2-5; TRBD2 aligns across 13 bases. Germline V lookup: CDR1 SGHTA, CDR2 FQGNSA. The CDR3 runs 16 residues. Trimming removed 4 bases from V and 5 bases from J; junction bases left unmatched: 7. The CDR3 loop reads CASSSLAGGRFETQYF. Written as DNA, the CDR3 is TGTGCCAGCAGCTCACTAGCGGGGGGGCGATTTGAGACCCAGTACTTC. Using reference TRBV7-2 and TRBJ2-5 for the parts outside the CDR3, the full variable domain is GAGVSQSPSNKVTEKGKDVELRCDPISGHTALYWYRQSLGQGLEFLIYFQGNSAPDKSGLPSDRFSAERTGGSVSTLTIQRTQQEDSAVYLCASSSLAGGRFETQYFGPGTRLLVL.

The rearrangement links TRBV5-6 to TRBJ1-2; 11 bases align to TRBD1. The CDR3 is 13 residues long. Germline V gene lookup returns CDR1 SGHDT and CDR2 YYEEEE. J gave up 6 bases and V 3 bases, and 1 base lay outside the gene matches. For the CDR3, the DNA is TGTGCCAGCAGCTGGACAGGGGGCGATGGCTACACCTTC. Encoded protein: CASSWTGGDGYTF.

This clone was picked up a small number of times. The chain employs TRBV19 and TRBJ1-5; 7 bases map to TRBD1. Trimming took 11 bases from V and 5 from J; bases not matched to a gene: 12. The CDR3 is 14 amino acids. Germline CDR1 is LNHDA and CDR2 is SQIVND (reference sequence). CDR3 sequence reads: CASQARQGDQPQHF. In DNA form, the CDR3 reads TGTGCCTCCCAAGCCCGACAGGGCGATCAGCCCCAGCATTTT.

This chain links TRBV6-5 with TRBJ1-2, with D possibly being TRBD1 (5 bases). V lost 6 bases and J lost 2, with 10 bases in between. The CDR3 consists of 13 residues. Germline loops: CDR1 MNHEY, CDR2 SVGAGI. CDR3 sequence: CASSSGTNYGYTF. The CDR3 DNA follows: TGTGCCAGCAGCTCCGGGACCAACTATGGCTACACCTTC.

V usage is TRBV7-9 and J usage is TRBJ1-6, with 7 bases matching TRBD1. The germline V gene encodes CDR1 SEHNR and CDR2 FQNEAQ (reference sequence). J was trimmed by 0 bases and V by 3 bases; bases with no gene match: 2. The CDR3 extends over 16 amino acids. The CDR3 region is CASSLRTGSYNSPLHF. The CDR3, as DNA: TGTGCCAGCAGCTTGAGGACAGGCTCCTATAATTCACCCCTCCACTTT. The variable domain in full, with the rest retrieved from reference TRBV7-9 and TRBJ1-6, is DTGVSQNPRHKITKRGQNVTFRCDPISEHNRLYWYRQTLGQGPEFLTYFQNEAQLEKSRLLSDRFSAERPKGSFSTLEIQRTEQGDSAMYLCASSLRTGSYNSPLHFGNGTRLTVT.

The chain combines TRBV6-1 with TRBJ2-7, with 7 bases fitting TRBD1. Germline values: CDR1 MNHNS, CDR2 SASEGT. The trim removed 3 bases at V and 4 bases at J, leaving 6 bases unmatched. This CDR3 region has 14 residues. CDR3 sequence (DNA): TGTGCCAGCAGTGAGGGCAGGGGGTTGTACGAGCAGTACTTC. It codes for CASSEGRGLYEQYF.

The genes are TRBV9 and TRBJ2-2; 12 nucleotides agree with TRBD2. V lost 0 bases, J lost 3 bases, and 12 bases stayed unmatched. Per the germline V gene, CDR1 is SGDLS and CDR2 is YYNGEE. The CDR3 has 20 residues. The CDR3 spells CASSVGERLAGVLDTGELFF. The CDR3 coding sequence is TGTGCCAGCAGCGTAGGCGAGAGACTAGCGGGGGTTCTGGACACCGGGGAGCTGTTTTTT.

The J gene is TRBJ2-5, the V gene TRBV5-1; unclear D gene. The CDR3 covers 13 residues. Per germline, CDR1 SGHRS and CDR2 YFSETQ. V was pared by 0 bases and J by 5 bases, with 8 bases between. CDR3 DNA sequence: TGCGCCAGCAGCTTGGCCATTTGGGAGACCCAGTACTTC. This encodes CASSLAIWETQYF.

This chain connects TRBV4-2 to TRBJ2-5; no clear D. The germline V gene encodes CDR1 LGHNA and CDR2 YNFKEQ. The CDR3 spans 14 residues. The V and J ends lost 3 bases and 2 bases respectively, with 10 bases between them. CDR3 residues: CASSQVVGQETQYF. CDR3 in DNA: TGTGCCAGCAGCCAGGTGGTTGGGCAAGAGACCCAGTACTTC.

The chain combines TRBV10-2 with TRBJ1-1; 8 bases agree with TRBD1. J gave up 6 bases and V 3 bases, and 0 bases lay outside the gene matches. Looked up from germline, CDR1 is WSHSY and CDR2 is SAAADI. This CDR3 is built from 12 residues. This CDR3 reads CASSEQGAEAFF. DNA for the CDR3: TGCGCCAGCAGTGAACAGGGGGCTGAAGCTTTCTTT.

This chain links TRBV5-5 with TRBJ1-4; 10 bases are a match to TRBD1. With V trimmed by 0 bases and J by 6 bases, 5 bases remained unmatched. This CDR3 spans 16 amino acids. Germline-derived CDR1 and CDR2 are SGHKS and YYEKEE (reference sequence). CDR3 bases: TGTGCCAGCAGCTTGGGGGACAGGGGATCTTATGAAAAACTGTTTTTT. This gives the protein CASSLGDRGSYEKLFF.

The rearrangement links TRBV28 to TRBJ2-7; maybe TRBD1 (6 bases). With 2 bases removed from V and 3 bases from J, the gap between germline ends came to 14 bases. From germline, CDR1 is MDHEN and CDR2 SYDVKM. The CDR3 consists of 15 residues. The CDR3 DNA reads as TGTGCCAGCAGTTTAACAGGGTTAGGATTCTACGAGCAGTACTTC. Its translation is CASSLTGLGFYEQYF.

In this sample, this clone turned up a few times. The V gene is TRBV6-1, the J gene TRBJ1-2, with TRBD1 identical over 8 bases. J lost 4 bases, V lost 0 bases, and 4 bases had no gene match. Looked up from germline, CDR1 is MNHNS and CDR2 is SASEGT. The CDR3 sequence is 15 residues long. The CDR3 DNA reads as TGTGCCAGCAGTGAAGCCGGACAGGGAGGCTATGGCTACACCTTC. Encoded protein: CASSEAGQGGYGYTF.

J is TRBJ1-4 and V is TRBV28; a weak D match, TRBD1 (5 bases). The CDR3 is 15 amino acids. The V and J ends lost 3 bases and 0 bases respectively, with 8 bases between them. From germline, CDR1 is MDHEN and CDR2 SYDVKM. The CDR3 protein is CASSFGGATNEKLFF. The DNA of the CDR3 is TGTGCCAGCAGTTTCGGGGGGGCAACTAATGAAAAACTGTTTTTT.

This clone showed up just once. The chain is built from TRBV4-3 and TRBJ2-2; tentative D call: TRBD2 (5 bases). The V end was cut by 4 bases, the J end by 2 bases, with 11 bases between. Per germline, CDR1 LGHNA and CDR2 YSLEER. CDR3 length: 15 residues. CDR3 sequence: CASSRRATNTGELFF. The CDR3 DNA sequence: TGCGCCAGCAGCCGGCGGGCAACTAACACCGGGGAGCTGTTTTTT.

The rearrangement links TRBV5-1 to TRBJ2-5; D ambiguous. The germline V gene encodes CDR1 SGHRS and CDR2 YFSETQ. V lost 3 bases and J 0 bases, leaving 6 bases between the germline ends. This CDR3 has 13 amino acids. The CDR3 DNA reads as TGCGCCAGCAGCTCCCCCGACCAAGAGACCCAGTACTTC. Translated: CASSSPDQETQYF.

The chain employs TRBV30 and TRBJ2-7, with a tentative D call TRBD1 (7 bases). Germline V gene sequence: CDR1 GTSNPN, CDR2 SVGIG (reference sequence). The CDR3 is 14 amino acids. CDR3 residues: CATASGGGYSEQYF. In DNA, the CDR3 is TGTGCAACCGCCTCCGGAGGGGGCTATAGCGAGCAGTACTTC.

The CDR3 spells CASSDPKGTEAFF. CDR3 DNA sequence: TGCGCCAGCAGTGACCCGAAAGGGACTGAAGCTTTCTTT. The V and J genes are TRBV10-2 and TRBJ1-1; D unclear. Trimming pared 3 bases from V and 5 bases from J, leaving 10 bases between. The CDR3 runs to 13 residues. CDR1 and CDR2 from the germline V gene are WSHSY and SAAADI.

The gene calls are TRBV7-2 and TRBJ1-2; D call uncertain. V lost 3 bases and J lost 2, with 16 bases in between. The CDR3 has 16 residues. CDR1 SGHTA and CDR2 FQGNSA come from the germline V gene. In DNA form, the CDR3 reads TGTGCCAGCAGCTTTATTAAGATCTCAAGGAACTATGGCTACACCTTC. Its protein product is CASSFIKISRNYGYTF.

The chain is built from TRBV5-4 and TRBJ1-2; D unresolved. Trimming cost V 4 bases and J 1 base, with 11 bases left between them. This CDR3 is built from 14 residues. The germline V gene encodes CDR1 SGHNT and CDR2 YYREEE (reference sequence). The CDR3 DNA reads TGTGCCAGCAGCCCGGCCGCGCATAACTATGGCTACACCTTC. It specifies CASSPAAHNYGYTF.

This rearrangement joins TRBV28 to TRBJ2-7; 9 bases are shared with TRBD1. J gave up 5 bases and V 8 bases, and 10 bases lay outside the gene matches. Germline V gene sequence: CDR1 MDHEN, CDR2 SYDVKM. The length of the CDR3 is 14 residues. CDR3: CASHVSGTGNEQYF. For the CDR3, the DNA is TGTGCCAGCCACGTAAGTGGGACAGGGAACGAGCAGTACTTC.

V gene TRBV28 combines with J gene TRBJ2-7, with 9 bases identical to TRBD1. The J segment lost 4 bases and the V segment lost 10 bases, leaving 8 bases of the junction unmatched. This CDR3 is 13 amino acids long. Germline V gene data show CDR1 as MDHEN and CDR2 as SYDVKM. DNA for the CDR3: TGTGCCACCTCCGGGACAGGGATGTACGAGCAGTACTTC. Amino acids: CATSGTGMYEQYF.

This clone was recorded a few times. The V call is TRBV30, the J call TRBJ1-1, with 8 bases that match TRBD1. The trim removed 3 bases at V and 5 bases at J, leaving 14 bases unmatched. Germline CDR1 reads GTSNPN; CDR2 reads SVGIG (reference sequence). This CDR3 has 16 amino acids. CDR3: CAWRVDSGGRGTEAFF. CDR3 coding DNA: TGTGCCTGGAGGGTAGACTCAGGGGGCCGGGGGACTGAAGCTTTCTTT.

The chain recombines TRBV25-1 with TRBJ2-1; D gene ambiguous. V shed 4 bases and J shed 6 bases, with 4 bases lying between them. The V gene's germline CDR1 is MGHDK and CDR2 SYGVNS. This CDR3 region has 11 residues. CDR3 protein: CASSGGNEQFF. The DNA for the CDR3 is TGTGCCAGCAGTGGGGGCAATGAGCAGTTCTTC.